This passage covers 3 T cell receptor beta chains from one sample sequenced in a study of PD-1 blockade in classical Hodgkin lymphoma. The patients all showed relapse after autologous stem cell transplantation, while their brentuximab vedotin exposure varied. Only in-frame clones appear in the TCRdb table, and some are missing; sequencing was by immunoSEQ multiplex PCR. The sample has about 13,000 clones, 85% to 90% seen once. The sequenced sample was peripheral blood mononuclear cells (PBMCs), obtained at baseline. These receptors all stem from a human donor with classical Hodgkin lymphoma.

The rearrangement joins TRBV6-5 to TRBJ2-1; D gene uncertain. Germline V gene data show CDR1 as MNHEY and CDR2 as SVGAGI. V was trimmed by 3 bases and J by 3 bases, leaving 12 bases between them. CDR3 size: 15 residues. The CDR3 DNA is TGTGCCAGCAGTTATCTTACCGGGCTCTACAATGAGCAGTTCTTC. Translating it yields CASSYLTGLYNEQFF.

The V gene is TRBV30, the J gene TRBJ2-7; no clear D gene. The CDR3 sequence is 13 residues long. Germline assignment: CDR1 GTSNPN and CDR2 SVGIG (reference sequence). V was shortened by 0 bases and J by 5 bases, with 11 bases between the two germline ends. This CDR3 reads CAWSVGRVHEQYF. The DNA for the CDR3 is TGTGCCTGGAGTGTGGGAAGGGTCCACGAGCAGTACTTC.

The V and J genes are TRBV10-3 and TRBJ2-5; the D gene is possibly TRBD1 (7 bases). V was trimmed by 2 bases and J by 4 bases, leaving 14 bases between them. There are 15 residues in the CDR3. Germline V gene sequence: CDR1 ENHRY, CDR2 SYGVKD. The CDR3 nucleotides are TGTGCCATCAGTGAGAACCAGGGGGGATCAGAGACCCAGTACTTC. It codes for CAISENQGGSETQYF.